This T cell receptor beta chain stems from a study of Graves' ophthalmopathy and Graves' hyperthyroidism. Study outcomes and limitations: Stable hyperthyroidism and ophthalmopathy were told apart by a 13-signature model, which achieved about 88% sensitivity and roughly 80% specificity. Most expanded clonotypes from thyroid (those above 0.001 frequency) were also found in blood.

This clonotype was seen ten or more times. Its specificity is not known. The CDR3 has 15 amino acids. Germline V gene lookup returns CDR1 SEHNR and CDR2 FQNEAQ (reference sequence). The V segment lost 3 bases and the J segment 4 bases; nucleotides outside the gene matches: 6. Amplification from RNA transcripts yielded the TCR beta CDR3 regions. First-round RT-PCR employed HTBI primers, with a second-round multiplex PCR after it. TCRdb re-called the multiplex PCR reads with MiXCR, one entry per CDR3 protein. This table has about 700,000 distinct CDR3 sequences, over 40% appearing once. Sequences were obtained from peripheral blood. This chain connects TRBV7-9 to TRBJ2-5; 9 bases map to TRBD2. This clonotype was sampled from an adult man with Graves' ophthalmopathy. The CDR3, as DNA: TGTGCCAGCAGCTTCATCGGCGGGGGGGGAGAGACCCAGTACTTC. It codes for CASSFIGGGGETQYF.